This T cell receptor beta chain was recovered during a study of blood T cell repertoires in COVID-19. Germline lookup yields CDR1 LNHDA and CDR2 SQIVND (reference sequence). The ends lost 3 bases at V and 7 bases at J; junction bases unmatched: 4. The CDR3 extends over 15 amino acids. The data were produced by immunoSEQ multiplex PCR, yet TCRdb's version contains in-frame clones alone and is incomplete. The table includes about 200,000 clones, under 85% detected once. The clonotype was recovered from an elderly woman with COVID-19, enrolled during active disease. The chain recombines TRBV19 with TRBJ1-6; TRBD1 aligns across 9 bases. Sequencing was carried out using peripheral blood. The CDR3 bases are TGTGCCAGTAGTATTGAGGGGACAGGGAATTCACCCCTCCACTTT. Translation: CASSIEGTGNSPLHF.